Each of the 12 T cell receptor beta chains below was sequenced from the same sample in a study of OX40 agonist ivuxolimab in advanced cancers. Sequencing was performed with immunoSEQ multiplex PCR; in TCRdb, only in-frame clones are kept and a portion is missing. The repertoire holds 55,000 to 75,000 clones, with roughly nine tenths as singletons. The sample in question was CD4+ or CD8+ T cells sorted from blood, obtained in a trial of the OX40 agonist ivuxolimab. Receptor source: an adult with an advanced solid tumor such as melanoma, head and neck, liver or kidney cancer.

The rearrangement joins TRBV4-1 to TRBJ2-2, with D maybe TRBD1 (6 bases). Per the germline V gene, CDR1 is MGHRA and CDR2 is YSYEKL. This CDR3 region has 16 residues. Trimming removed 2 bases from V and 3 bases from J, with 13 bases in between. CDR3 region: CASSQMGQGHTGELFF. The CDR3 region has the DNA TGCGCCAGCAGCCAAATGGGCCAGGGGCACACCGGGGAGCTGTTTTTT.

The chain combines TRBV29-1 with TRBJ2-1, with 13 bases lining up with TRBD2. The junction had 5 bases not matched to a gene; V was cut back by 5 bases and J by 7 bases. Germline lookup yields CDR1 SQVTM and CDR2 ANQGSEA. This CDR3 contains 14 residues. CDR3 in DNA: TGCAGCGTTAAGGGACTAGCGGGATTTAATGAGCAGTTCTTC. Residues: CSVKGLAGFNEQFF.

V usage is TRBV6-5 and J usage is TRBJ2-2; TRBD1 matches 11 bases. The CDR3 spans 15 residues. Per germline, CDR1 MNHEY and CDR2 SVGAGI. V was clipped by 2 bases and J by 6 bases; unmatched bases: 2. The CDR3 coding sequence is TGTGCCAGCAGTTACGGACAGGGGGCGCCCGGGGAGCTGTTTTTT. It is translated as CASSYGQGAPGELFF.

The V and J genes are TRBV4-3 and TRBJ2-2; 9 nucleotides line up with TRBD2. The CDR3 contains 16 residues. J was trimmed by 1 base and V by 0 bases; bases with no gene match: 0. Germline V gene sequence: CDR1 LGHNA, CDR2 YSLEER. Here the CDR3 DNA reads TGCGCCAGCAGCCAAGAGACTAGCGGGAACACCGGGGAGCTGTTTTTT. This sequence encodes CASSQETSGNTGELFF.

The CDR3 DNA reads TGTGCCAGCAGCGCCATCGGTAGGGCGGGAGGGATCAACAATGAGCAGTTCTTC. This gives the protein CASSAIGRAGGINNEQFF. This chain links TRBV9 with TRBJ2-1; 9 nucleotides line up with TRBD2. Germline values: CDR1 SGDLS, CDR2 YYNGEE. This CDR3 contains 18 residues. Germline trimming cut 3 bases from V and 5 bases from J; bases unmatched to any gene: 15. Full variable domain (missing parts from reference TRBV9 and TRBJ2-1): DSGVTQTPKHLITATGQRVTLRCSPRSGDLSVYWYQQSLDQGLQFLIQYYNGEERAKGNILERFSAQQFPDLHSELNLSSLELGDSALYFCASSAIGRAGGINNEQFFGPGTRLTVL.

The chain is built from TRBV5-4 and TRBJ2-7, with D perhaps assigned TRBD1 or TRBD2 (5 bases each). With 0 bases removed from V and 3 bases from J, the gap between germline ends came to 10 bases. This CDR3 has 14 residues. Germline CDR1 is SGHNT and CDR2 is YYREEE (reference sequence). The CDR3 sequence: CASSLGDGDYEQYF. CDR3 bases: TGTGCCAGCAGCTTGGGGGACGGTGACTACGAGCAGTACTTC.

The chain couples TRBV4-3 to TRBJ2-5, with a tentative D call TRBD2 (6 bases). The CDR3 loop spans 14 amino acids. V lost 4 bases to trimming and J lost 2 bases, with 11 bases between them. The V gene's germline CDR1 is LGHNA and CDR2 YSLEER. CDR3 DNA sequence: TGCGCCAGCAGCCTAGGACTACTTCAAGAGACCCAGTACTTC. Amino acid sequence: CASSLGLLQETQYF.

This chain links TRBV7-6 with TRBJ2-7, with a possible D match to TRBD2 (7 bases). The CDR3 loop spans 14 amino acids. The germline V gene has CDR1 SGHVS and CDR2 FNYEAQ. Trimming stripped 5 bases from V and 3 bases from J, with 14 bases between. The CDR3 loop reads CASSLIGGGYEQYF. The CDR3 DNA is TGTGCCAGCAGCCTAATAGGGGGGGGCTACGAGCAGTACTTC. Full variable domain (outside the CDR3, taken from reference TRBV7-6 and TRBJ2-7): GAGVSQSPRYKVTKRGQDVALRCDPISGHVSLYWYRQALGQGPEFLTYFNYEAQQDKSGLPNDRFSAERPEGSISTLTIQRTEQRDSAMYRCASSLIGGGYEQYFGPGTRLTVT.

The chain joins TRBV4-1 to TRBJ1-1; D ambiguous. Germline lookup yields CDR1 MGHRA and CDR2 YSYEKL. The CDR3 has 11 amino acids. V was cut by 1 base and J by 6 bases, with 3 bases left in between. The CDR3 DNA sequence: TGCGCCAGCAGCCAAGGGGCTGAAGCTTTCTTT. Protein product: CASSQGAEAFF.

The gene calls are TRBV19 and TRBJ1-1, with 7 bases that match TRBD1. The CDR3 length is 15 residues. V dropped 6 bases and J dropped 1; count of bases not matched to a gene: 8. The germline V gene encodes CDR1 LNHDA and CDR2 SQIVND (reference sequence). The CDR3: CASSLQGPANTEAFF. The CDR3 nucleotides read TGTGCCAGTAGCCTACAGGGGCCTGCGAACACTGAAGCTTTCTTT.

The rearrangement uses TRBV10-2 and TRBJ2-7, with 8 positions matching TRBD1. Looked up from germline, CDR1 is WSHSY and CDR2 is SAAADI. V trimming: 10 bases; J trimming: 7 bases; junction bases outside the gene matches: 9. The CDR3 totals 12 residues. CDR3 nucleotides: TGCGCCACCGCGGACAGGGTCTCGGAGCAGTACTTC. Its protein is CATADRVSEQYF.

V and J are TRBV11-2 and TRBJ2-7, with 11 bases aligning to TRBD1. Germline V gene sequence: CDR1 SGHAT, CDR2 FQNNGV. The CDR3 consists of 17 residues. The junction had 9 bases not matched to a gene; V was cut back by 4 bases and J by 1 base. DNA for the CDR3: TGTGCCAGCAGCTCACCCCAGGACAGGGGGCTATCCTACGAGCAGTACTTC. Translation gives CASSSPQDRGLSYEQYF.